This T cell receptor (beta chain) was found in a study of T cell changes during pregnancy in multiple sclerosis. The CDR3 extends over 14 amino acids. The V gene's germline CDR1 is MNHEY and CDR2 SMNVEV (reference sequence). With V trimmed by 5 bases and J by 7 bases, 6 bases remained unmatched. Profiled with immunoSEQ multiplex PCR; TCRdb holds only in-frame clones, not every one. This table holds about 47,000 clones, nearly 95% found once. This material consisted of peripheral blood, taken in the third trimester of pregnancy. The J gene is TRBJ2-1, the V gene TRBV27, with 9 bases lining up with TRBD2. The TCR was taken from a female donor with multiple sclerosis, enrolled in a pregnancy study. CDR3 in DNA: TGTGCCAGCAGTCAAGGACTAGCGATGAATGAGCAGTTCTTC. Amino acids: CASSQGLAMNEQFF.